This TCR beta chain derives from a study of T-cell reconstitution after alpha-beta-depleted transplantation in children (dated by TCRdb to the mid-2010s). Regarding the study in general: Using TCR repertoire profiling, the study quantitatively followed how T-cell immune reconstitution unfolded in children after TCRalphabeta/CD19-depleted allogeneic hematopoietic cell transplantation. What the research found in general, with its limitations: The apparently early recovery of alphabetaT-cell counts about two months after transplant reportedly depended on only several hundred rapidly expanded clones that came from non-depleted graft cells. Over the following months the frequencies of hyperexpanded clones went down, and after one year T-cell counts and TCRbeta diversity were mostly credited to newly produced T cells. In some patients, high TCRbeta diversity at day 60 was attributed to recipient T cells and intrathymic progenitors that had survived conditioning.

Receptor libraries were prepared by PCR. Sequencing was carried out with an Illumina HiSeq 2500. To normalize quantification of the TCRbeta repertoire, the TCR libraries were built with molecular barcoding that relied on unique molecular identifiers. TCRdb reprocessed the public reads (quality trimming at Q25 with fastp, clone calling with MiXCR) and kept in-frame beta chains. CDR3 protein duplicates are merged, each entry listing the most common genes and DNA. For this sample the table gives a few hundred thousand distinct CDR3 sequences, of which under 15% were detected only once. Jointly, the top ten make up around 2% of the sample. The treatment or condition label for this specimen denotes: allogeneic hematopoietic cell transplantation with graft depleted of TCRalphabeta T cells and CD19 B cells. The children who served as transplant recipients had been given grafts of TCRalphabeta/CD19-depleted allogeneic hematopoietic cells.

The table lists this clonotype with a few counts. It lacks a known antigen. No clone much larger than this one lies a single base away; base qualities are absent. There are 13 amino acids in the CDR3, from cysteine to phenylalanine inclusive. Only the CDR3 portion is preserved as DNA: 39 bases, with reading frame beginning at the first base. V was cut back by 4 bases and J by 12 bases, leaving a gap of 16 bases between them. This sequence was found in a male patient younger than 18 who had a stem cell transplant for acute myeloid leukemia, so the T cells may come from the graft donor. Sequenced here: PBMCs, mostly from graft donor cells, sampled 360 days after TCRalphabeta/CD19-depleted stem cell transplant. The chain employs TRBV12-3 or TRBV12-4 and TRBJ2-1; TRBD2 is a possible D gene, resting on 5 matching bases. The DNA is TGTGCCAGCAGTTGGGGTACTAGGGTCGGGCAGTTCTTC. This sequence encodes CASSWGTRVGQFF.